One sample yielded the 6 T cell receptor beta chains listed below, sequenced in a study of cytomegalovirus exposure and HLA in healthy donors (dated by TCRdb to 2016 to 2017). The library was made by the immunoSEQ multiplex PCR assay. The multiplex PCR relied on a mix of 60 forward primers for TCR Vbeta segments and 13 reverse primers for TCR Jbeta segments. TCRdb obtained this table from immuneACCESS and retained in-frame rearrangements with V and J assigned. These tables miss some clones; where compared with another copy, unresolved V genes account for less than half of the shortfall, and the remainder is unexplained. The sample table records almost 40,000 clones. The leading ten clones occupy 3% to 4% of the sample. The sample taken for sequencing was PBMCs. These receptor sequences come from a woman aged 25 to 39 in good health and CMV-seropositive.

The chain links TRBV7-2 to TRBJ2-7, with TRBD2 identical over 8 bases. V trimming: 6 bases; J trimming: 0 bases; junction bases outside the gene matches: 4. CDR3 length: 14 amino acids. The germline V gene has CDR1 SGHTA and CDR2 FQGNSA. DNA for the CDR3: TGTGCCAGCAGGGCCGGGACTAGCTCCTACGAGCAGTACTTC. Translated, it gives CASRAGTSSYEQYF. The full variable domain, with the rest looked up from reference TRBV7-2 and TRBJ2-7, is GAGVSQSPSNKVTEKGKDVELRCDPISGHTALYWYRQSLGQGLEFLIYFQGNSAPDKSGLPSDRFSAERTGGSVSTLTIQRTQQEDSAVYLCASRAGTSSYEQYFGPGTRLTVT.

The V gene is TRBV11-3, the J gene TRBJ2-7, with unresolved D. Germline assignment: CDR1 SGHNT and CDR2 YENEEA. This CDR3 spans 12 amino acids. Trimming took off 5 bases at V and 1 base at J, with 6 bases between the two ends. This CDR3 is CASSPRSYEQYF. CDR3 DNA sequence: TGTGCCAGCAGCCCGAGGTCCTACGAGCAGTACTTC.

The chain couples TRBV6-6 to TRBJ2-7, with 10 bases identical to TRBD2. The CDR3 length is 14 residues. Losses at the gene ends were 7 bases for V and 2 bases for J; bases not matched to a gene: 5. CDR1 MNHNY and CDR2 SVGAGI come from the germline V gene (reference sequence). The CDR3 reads CASTRTSGTYEQYF. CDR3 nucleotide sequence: TGTGCCAGCACCCGGACTAGCGGAACCTACGAGCAGTACTTC.

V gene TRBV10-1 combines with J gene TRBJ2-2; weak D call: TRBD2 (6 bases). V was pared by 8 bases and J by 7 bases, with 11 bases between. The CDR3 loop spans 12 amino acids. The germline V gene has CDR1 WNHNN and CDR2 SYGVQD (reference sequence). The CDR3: CASGEGGGELFF. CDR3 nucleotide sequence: TGCGCCAGCGGAGAGGGAGGCGGGGAGCTGTTTTTT.

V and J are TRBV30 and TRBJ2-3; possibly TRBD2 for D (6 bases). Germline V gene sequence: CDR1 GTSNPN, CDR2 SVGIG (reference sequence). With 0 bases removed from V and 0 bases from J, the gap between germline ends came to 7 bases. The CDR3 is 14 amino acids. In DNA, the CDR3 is TGTGCCTGGAGTGTTGGAGGGAGCACAGATACGCAGTATTTT. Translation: CAWSVGGSTDTQYF.

The CDR3 DNA follows: TGCAGCGTTGAAGATCGTAGGCAGGGGTCCTACAATGAGCAGTTCTTC. Translating it yields CSVEDRRQGSYNEQFF. This chain uses TRBV29-1 with TRBJ2-1; tentatively, D is TRBD1 (6 bases). V was shortened by 0 bases and J by 1 base, with 13 bases between the two germline ends. The CDR3 has 16 amino acids. The germline V gene encodes CDR1 SQVTM and CDR2 ANQGSEA.